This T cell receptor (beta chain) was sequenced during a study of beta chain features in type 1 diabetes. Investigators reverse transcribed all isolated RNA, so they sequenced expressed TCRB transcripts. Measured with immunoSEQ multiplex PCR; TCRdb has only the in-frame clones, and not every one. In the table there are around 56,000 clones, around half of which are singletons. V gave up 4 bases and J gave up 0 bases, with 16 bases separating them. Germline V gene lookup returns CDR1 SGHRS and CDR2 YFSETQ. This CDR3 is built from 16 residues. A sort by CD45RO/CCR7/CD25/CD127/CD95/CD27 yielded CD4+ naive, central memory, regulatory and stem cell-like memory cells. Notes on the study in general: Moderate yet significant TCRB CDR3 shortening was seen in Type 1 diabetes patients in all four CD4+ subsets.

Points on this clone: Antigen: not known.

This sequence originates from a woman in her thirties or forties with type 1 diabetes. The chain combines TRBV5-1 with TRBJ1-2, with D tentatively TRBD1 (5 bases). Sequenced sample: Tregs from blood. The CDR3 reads CASSPSQGAPNYGYTF. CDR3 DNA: TGCGCCAGCAGCCCCTCTCAAGGGGCTCCTAACTATGGCTACACCTTC.